The 20 T cell receptor beta chains in this list originate from one sample, sequenced in a study of T cells in Graves' hyperthyroidism and ophthalmopathy. Amplified TCR beta CDR3 regions derived from RNA transcripts. During a first-round RT-PCR of the TCR CDR3, the HTBI primer set was used. In TCRdb, the multiplex PCR reads were re-called with MiXCR into one record per CDR3 protein. The sample consists of 380,000 or so distinct CDR3 sequences, around 13% of them appearing once. The material sequenced was blood. The receptors were sampled from a woman in her twenties or thirties with Graves' hyperthyroidism.

This clonotype came up many times. The gene calls are TRBV7-9 and TRBJ2-1; 8 bases agree with TRBD2. The CDR3 is 14 amino acids. The germline V gene has CDR1 SEHNR and CDR2 FQNEAQ (reference sequence). J gave up 7 bases and V 6 bases, and 8 bases lay outside the gene matches. The CDR3 DNA reads TGTGCCAGCAGATCTACTAGCGGCTTAAATGAGCAGTTCTTC. It yields the protein CASRSTSGLNEQFF.

This clonotype was detected ten times or more. The chain joins TRBV7-9 to TRBJ2-1, with D unresolved. Germline assignment: CDR1 SEHNR and CDR2 FQNEAQ (reference sequence). This CDR3 has 15 residues. Trimming pared 1 base from V and 3 bases from J, leaving 10 bases between. The CDR3 sequence: CASSLVQTSYNEQFF. CDR3 sequence (DNA): TGTGCCAGCAGCTTAGTACAGACAAGCTACAATGAGCAGTTCTTC.

The chain carries TRBV15 and TRBJ1-6, with D unresolved. Deletions cut 3 bases from V and 9 bases from J, with 9 bases between. Germline CDR1 LNHNV, CDR2 YYDKDF (reference sequence). CDR3 length equals 13 residues. CDR3: CATSRVLRSPLHF. The CDR3 DNA is TGTGCCACCAGCAGGGTCCTACGTTCACCCCTCCACTTT.

This clonotype was seen repeatedly, ten times or more. The chain uses TRBV7-2 and TRBJ2-7, with D possibly being TRBD2 (5 bases). Germline CDR1 is SGHTA and CDR2 is FQGNSA. The CDR3 length is 14 residues. V was clipped by 3 bases and J by 4 bases, with 13 bases between them. The CDR3 sequence is CASSFEGRGYEQYF. The CDR3 DNA is TGTGCCAGCAGCTTTGAAGGGAGAGGTTACGAGCAGTACTTC.

On this clonotype: The junction does not match germline at one end; this may be a read error. This chain joins TRBV20-1 and TRBJ1-5; D call uncertain. Germline CDR1 DFQATT, CDR2 SNEGSKA (reference sequence). The CDR3 loop spans 15 amino acids. The CDR3: CGARDLQLINQPQHF. CDR3 DNA: TGCGGTGCTAGAGATCTCCAGCTTATCAATCAGCCCCAGCATTTT.

This chain uses TRBV2 with TRBJ2-2, with TRBD1 identical over 7 bases. The CDR3 consists of 15 residues. The J segment lost 1 base and the V segment lost 4 bases, leaving 3 bases of the junction unmatched. Per the germline V gene, CDR1 is SNHLY and CDR2 is FYNNEI. Here the CDR3 DNA reads TGTGCCAGCAGTGTAAGGACAGGGAACACCGGGGAGCTGTTTTTT. Its translation: CASSVRTGNTGELFF.

This clonotype was detected ten times or more. The chain links TRBV19 to TRBJ2-7; D unclear. Between the trimmed V and J ends, which lost 9 bases and 11 bases, there was a span of 11 bases. The V gene's germline CDR1 is LNHDA and CDR2 SQIVND (reference sequence). There are 9 residues in the CDR3. In DNA form, the CDR3 reads TGTGCCAGACGGCCCAGCAAGTACTTC. Amino acids: CARRPSKYF. Looking up the rest from reference TRBV19 and TRBJ2-7 gives the full variable domain: DGGITQSPKYLFRKEGQNVTLSCEQNLNHDAMYWYRQDPGQGLRLIYYSQIVNDFQKGDIAEGYSVSREKKESFPLTVTSAQKNPTAFYLCARRPSKYFGPGTRLTVT.

V is TRBV28 and J is TRBJ1-2; D is ambiguous. Germline values: CDR1 MDHEN, CDR2 SYDVKM. The CDR3 loop spans 13 amino acids. V was cut by 3 bases and J by 5 bases, with 10 bases left in between. CDR3 nucleotides: TGTGCCAGCAGTTTCGCGGGATCTTATGGCTACACCTTC. This translates into CASSFAGSYGYTF.

This clonotype was seen at least ten times. This chain connects TRBV28 to TRBJ2-2, with 10 positions matching TRBD2. Per germline, CDR1 MDHEN and CDR2 SYDVKM. The CDR3 is made up of 17 amino acids. The V and J ends lost 2 bases and 6 bases, in that order; junction bases with no gene match: 9. The CDR3 nucleotides read TGTGCCAGCAGTTTAGGGTCTAGCGGGAGATACTCCGGGGAGCTGTTTTTT. This sequence encodes CASSLGSSGRYSGELFF.

This clonotype was picked up many times. The chain uses TRBV28 and TRBJ2-3; TRBD2 matches at 8 bases. Trimming took 2 bases from V and 3 from J; bases not matched to a gene: 7. The CDR3 has 16 residues. Germline V gene data show CDR1 as MDHEN and CDR2 as SYDVKM. DNA for the CDR3: TGTGCCAGCAGTTTACCTTTTACGGGAGGGACAGATACGCAGTATTTT. It yields the protein CASSLPFTGGTDTQYF.

J is TRBJ1-3 and V is TRBV18; D is undetermined. The germline V gene encodes CDR1 KGHSH and CDR2 LQKENI. CDR3 length: 15 residues. Deletions cut 4 bases from V and 0 bases from J, with 10 bases between. The CDR3 sequence: CASSLVASSGNTIYF. CDR3 DNA: TGTGCCAGCTCACTGGTCGCCAGCTCTGGAAACACCATATATTTT.

This clonotype was observed a few times. The chain joins TRBV6-7 to TRBJ2-7; a weak D match, TRBD1 (5 bases). TRBV6-7 is known as an ORF, though its function is uncertain. Trimming took 2 bases from V and 3 from J, leaving 8 bases between them. There are 13 residues in the CDR3. The CDR3 protein is CASSYTGNYEQYF. In DNA form, the CDR3 reads TGTGCCAGCAGTTACACAGGAAACTACGAGCAGTACTTC.

This clonotype was counted many times. This chain joins TRBV29-1 and TRBJ2-2; 9 positions agree with TRBD2. The CDR3 runs to 14 residues. The trim removed 7 bases at V and 2 bases at J, leaving 5 bases unmatched. Germline assignment: CDR1 SQVTM and CDR2 ANQGSEA. The CDR3: CSASTSGNTGELFF. CDR3 coding DNA: TGCAGCGCTTCGACTAGCGGTAACACCGGGGAGCTGTTTTTT.

This clonotype was seen many times. The chain has TRBV20-1 and TRBJ2-1, with 8 bases identical to TRBD2. Germline values: CDR1 DFQATT, CDR2 SNEGSKA (reference sequence). This CDR3 contains 15 residues. Trimming removed 3 bases from V and 4 bases from J; junction bases left unmatched: 8. This CDR3 is CSARAPSGLYNEQFF. The CDR3 DNA reads TGCAGTGCTAGGGCTCCTAGCGGGCTTTACAATGAGCAGTTCTTC.

The table lists this clonotype with many counts. The chain carries TRBV6-1 and TRBJ2-1; 9 bases fit TRBD2. CDR3 length: 15 amino acids. Germline V gene sequence: CDR1 MNHNS, CDR2 SASEGT. With 5 bases clipped from V and 5 bases from J, the junction kept 7 bases outside the gene matches. CDR3 in DNA: TGTGCCAGCAGTCTTAGCGGGAGCCGAGACAATGAGCAGTTCTTC. Translating it yields CASSLSGSRDNEQFF.

CDR3 sequence reads: CATSDSTGGYSELFF. CDR3 DNA sequence: TGTGCCACCAGTGATTCGACAGGGGGATATTCCGAGCTGTTTTTT. The rearrangement joins TRBV24-1 to TRBJ2-2; TRBD1 aligns across 9 bases. Germline V gene lookup returns CDR1 KGHDR and CDR2 SFDVKD. CDR3 length: 15 residues. The V segment lost 2 bases and the J segment 11 bases; nucleotides outside the gene matches: 8.

This clonotype occurred many times. This CDR3 reads CASSQAADRSYEQYF. The CDR3 nucleotides read TGTGCCAGCAGCCAAGCCGCGGACAGATCCTACGAGCAGTACTTC. The V call is TRBV3-1, the J call TRBJ2-7, with a weak D call TRBD1 (6 bases). The CDR3 extends over 15 amino acids. CDR1 LGHDT and CDR2 YNNKEL come from the germline V gene (reference sequence). V lost 1 base and J lost 1, with 11 bases in between.

This clonotype has a handful of counts. V is TRBV4-1 and J is TRBJ2-5; D is perhaps TRBD2 (6 bases). The length of the CDR3 is 15 residues. Germline V gives CDR1 MGHRA, CDR2 YSYEKL. V lost 0 bases, J lost 13 bases, and 21 bases lay in between. CDR3 coding DNA: TGCGCCAGCAGCCAAGATGGGGTGGAGGGGAGGAAGGGGTACTTC. Translation gives CASSQDGVEGRKGYF.

This clonotype has just a few counts. V and J are TRBV29-1 and TRBJ2-6; 9 bases align to TRBD1. Germline loops: CDR1 SQVTM, CDR2 ANQGSEA. The ends lost 6 bases at V and 0 bases at J; junction bases unmatched: 9. This CDR3 is 17 amino acids long. The CDR3 DNA reads TGCAGCGTCGTCCCCGGGACAGGGAGCTCTGGGGCCAACGTCCTGACTTTC. Translating it yields CSVVPGTGSSGANVLTF.

This clonotype was counted ten times or more. This chain joins TRBV6-2 or TRBV6-3 and TRBJ1-5; unclear D gene. The germline V gene has CDR1 MNHEY and CDR2 SVGEGT. This CDR3 has 13 amino acids. The germline V and J ends were trimmed by 7 bases and 6 bases, with 13 bases remaining between them. The CDR3 region has the DNA TGTGCCAGCACTAAGTGGGCGAGTCAGCCCCAGCATTTT. Amino acids: CASTKWASQPQHF.